These 10 T cell receptor beta chains came from one sample sequenced in a study of T cell repertoires in cytomegalovirus infection. TCRdb itself ran the reads through MiXCR, one entry per CDR3 protein. The table has roughly 500,000 distinct CDR3 sequences, about 11% seen once. Sequencing was done on a sample of PBMCs. These receptors all stem from a human donor in good health (CMV status not recorded). Some clones in this sample may be carry-over from other donors' samples.

In this sample, this clonotype turned up a few times. This chain connects TRBV3-1 to TRBJ1-1, with 7 positions matching TRBD1. The J segment lost 8 bases and the V segment lost 5 bases, leaving 8 bases of the junction unmatched. The CDR3 is 13 amino acids. In germline, CDR1 is LGHDT, CDR2 YNNKEL (reference sequence). For the CDR3, the DNA is TGTGCCAGCAGCAGGAGAGAGACAGGGGAAGCTTTCTTT. Residues: CASSRRETGEAFF.

The chain couples TRBV9 to TRBJ2-1; 12 nucleotides align to TRBD2. The V segment lost 3 bases and the J segment 4 bases; nucleotides outside the gene matches: 2. The CDR3 loop spans 15 amino acids. CDR1 SGDLS and CDR2 YYNGEE come from the germline V gene. CDR3 sequence reads: CASSATSGRYNEQFF. CDR3 nucleotides: TGTGCCAGCAGCGCGACTAGCGGGAGATACAATGAGCAGTTCTTC.

The table lists this clonotype with many counts. This chain uses TRBV10-2 with TRBJ2-3; 13 bases align to TRBD2. Losses at the gene ends were 7 bases for V and 5 bases for J; bases not matched to a gene: 3. Germline CDR1 and CDR2: WSHSY and SAAADI. This CDR3 has 14 residues. CDR3 protein: CASNRLAGGDTQYF. DNA for the CDR3: TGCGCCAGCAACCGACTAGCGGGAGGAGATACGCAGTATTTT.

The chain carries TRBV6-5 and TRBJ2-3; 10 bases agree with TRBD2. Trimming cost V 5 bases and J 3 bases; bases outside gene matches: 14. Germline V CDR1 and CDR2: MNHEY, SVGAGI. The CDR3 is 18 residues long. This CDR3 is CASSPYPQLAGKTDTQYF. For the CDR3, the DNA is TGTGCCAGCAGTCCCTACCCCCAACTAGCGGGAAAAACAGATACGCAGTATTTT.

This chain uses TRBV11-2 with TRBJ1-4, with a weak D call TRBD1 (5 bases). Trimming removed 5 bases from V and 7 bases from J, with 17 bases in between. The V gene's germline CDR1 is SGHAT and CDR2 FQNNGV. This CDR3 has 15 residues. DNA for the CDR3: TGTGCCAGCAGCGAAATCGGGACGCACGGTGAAAAACTGTTTTTT. Translated, it gives CASSEIGTHGEKLFF. The full variable domain, completed using reference TRBV11-2 and TRBJ1-4, is EAGVAQSPRYKIIEKRQSVAFWCNPISGHATLYWYQQILGQGPKLLIQFQNNGVVDDSQLPKDRFSAERLKGVDSTLKIQPAKLEDSAVYLCASSEIGTHGEKLFFGSGTQLSVL.

This clonotype was detected many times. J is TRBJ1-1 and V is TRBV6-1; 8 nucleotides agree with TRBD1. Per the germline V gene, CDR1 is MNHNS and CDR2 is SASEGT. With V trimmed by 3 bases and J by 10 bases, 7 bases remained unmatched. This CDR3 has 13 amino acids. This chain's CDR3 is CASSDQGARVAFF. The CDR3 DNA reads as TGTGCCAGCAGTGACCAGGGGGCGCGGGTAGCTTTCTTT.

There are many counts of this clonotype. The chain has TRBV11-1 and TRBJ1-1; the D gene is possibly TRBD1 (5 bases). CDR1 SGHAT and CDR2 FQDESV come from the germline V gene (reference sequence). The CDR3 has 14 residues. The V and J ends lost 5 bases and 8 bases respectively, with 18 bases between them. The chain's CDR3 is CASSPLGGTLEAFF. As DNA, the CDR3 is TGTGCCAGCAGCCCCCTCGGAGGGACTCTCGAAGCTTTCTTT. Variable domain in full (rest from reference TRBV11-1 and TRBJ1-1): EAEVAQSPRYKITEKSQAVAFWCDPISGHATLYWYRQILGQGPELLVQFQDESVVDDSQLPKDRFSAERLKGVDSTLKIQPAELGDSAMYLCASSPLGGTLEAFFGQGTRLTVV.

The table lists this clonotype with many counts. At one end the junction does not follow the germline gene, possibly because of a read error. CDR3 coding DNA: TGTGCTAGCAGCTTTACCACAGGGTTAGGCACCGGGGAGCTGTTTTTT. Protein sequence: CASSFTTGLGTGELFF. The gene calls are TRBV7-7 and TRBJ2-2; tentative D call: TRBD1 (6 bases). Germline assignment: CDR1 SSHAT and CDR2 FNYEAQ (reference sequence). The CDR3 covers 16 residues.

Ten or more counts support this clonotype. J is TRBJ2-5 and V is TRBV7-2; the D gene is possibly TRBD2 (6 bases). The CDR3 loop spans 12 amino acids. Germline values: CDR1 SGHTA, CDR2 FQGNSA. Trimming removed 7 bases at V and 7 bases at J, with 13 bases between. The CDR3 DNA sequence: TGTGCCAGCATATCCTCCGGGGGGACCCAGTACTTC. Amino acids: CASISSGGTQYF. The variable domain in full, with the rest retrieved from reference TRBV7-2 and TRBJ2-5, is GAGVSQSPSNKVTEKGKDVELRCDPISGHTALYWYRQSLGQGLEFLIYFQGNSAPDKSGLPSDRFSAERTGGSVSTLTIQRTQQEDSAVYLCASISSGGTQYFGPGTRLLVL.

The sample holds many counts of this clonotype. The CDR3 coding sequence is TGTGCCAGCAGTTTAACAGGGAACGGACCCTACGAGCAGTACTTC. It translates to CASSLTGNGPYEQYF. This rearrangement joins TRBV27 to TRBJ2-7; TRBD1 is a possible D gene (6 bases). CDR3 length: 15 residues. Trimming stripped 2 bases from V and 2 bases from J, with 13 bases between. In germline, CDR1 is MNHEY, CDR2 SMNVEV (reference sequence).